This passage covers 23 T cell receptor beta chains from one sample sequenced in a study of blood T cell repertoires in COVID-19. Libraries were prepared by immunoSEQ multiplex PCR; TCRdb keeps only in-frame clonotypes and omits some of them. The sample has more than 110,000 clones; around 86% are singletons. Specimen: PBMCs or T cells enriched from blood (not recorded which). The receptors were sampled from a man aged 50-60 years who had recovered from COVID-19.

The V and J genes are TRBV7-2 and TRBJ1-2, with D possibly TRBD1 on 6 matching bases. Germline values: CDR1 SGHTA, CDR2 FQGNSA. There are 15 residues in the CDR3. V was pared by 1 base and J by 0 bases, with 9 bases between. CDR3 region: CASSLETGANYGYTF. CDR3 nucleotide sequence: TGTGCCAGCAGCTTAGAGACAGGAGCTAACTATGGCTACACCTTC. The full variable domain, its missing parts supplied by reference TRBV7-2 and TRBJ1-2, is GAGVSQSPSNKVTEKGKDVELRCDPISGHTALYWYRQSLGQGLEFLIYFQGNSAPDKSGLPSDRFSAERTGGSVSTLTIQRTQQEDSAVYLCASSLETGANYGYTFGSGTRLTVV.

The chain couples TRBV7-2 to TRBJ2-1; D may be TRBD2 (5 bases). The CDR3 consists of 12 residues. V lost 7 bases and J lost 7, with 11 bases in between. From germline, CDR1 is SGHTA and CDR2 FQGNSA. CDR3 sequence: CASTPRGNEQFF. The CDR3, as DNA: TGTGCCAGCACCCCCCGGGGAAATGAGCAGTTCTTC.

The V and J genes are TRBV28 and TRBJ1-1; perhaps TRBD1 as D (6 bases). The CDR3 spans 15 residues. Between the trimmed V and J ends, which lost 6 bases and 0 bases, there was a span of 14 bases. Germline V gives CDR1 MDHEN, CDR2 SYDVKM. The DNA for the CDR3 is TGTGCCAGCAGCGATGGGACAATTATGAACACTGAAGCTTTCTTT. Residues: CASSDGTIMNTEAFF.

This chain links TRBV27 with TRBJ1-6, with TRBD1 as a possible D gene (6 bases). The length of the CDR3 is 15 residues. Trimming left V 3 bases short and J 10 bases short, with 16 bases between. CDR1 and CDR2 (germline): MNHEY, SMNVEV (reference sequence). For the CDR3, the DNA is TGTGCCAGCAGTTTGGGACATCCGCTAGGGTCACCCCTCCACTTT. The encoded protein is CASSLGHPLGSPLHF.

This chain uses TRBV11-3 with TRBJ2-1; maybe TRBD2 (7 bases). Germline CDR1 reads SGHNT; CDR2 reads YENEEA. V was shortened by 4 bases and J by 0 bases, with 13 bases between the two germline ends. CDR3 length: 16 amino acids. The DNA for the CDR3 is TGTGCCAGCAGCTCACCCGGGGGGCTCTCCTACAATGAGCAGTTCTTC. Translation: CASSSPGGLSYNEQFF.

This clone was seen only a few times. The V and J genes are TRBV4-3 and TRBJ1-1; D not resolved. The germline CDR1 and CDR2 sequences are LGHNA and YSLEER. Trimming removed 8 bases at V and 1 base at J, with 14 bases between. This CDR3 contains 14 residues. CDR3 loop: CASARLGGNTEAFF. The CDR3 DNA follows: TGCGCCAGCGCACGTCTAGGAGGGAACACTGAAGCTTTCTTT.

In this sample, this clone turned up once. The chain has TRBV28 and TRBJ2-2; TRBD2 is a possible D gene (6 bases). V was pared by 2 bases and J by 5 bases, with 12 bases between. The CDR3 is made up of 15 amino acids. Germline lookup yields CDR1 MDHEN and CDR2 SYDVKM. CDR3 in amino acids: CASSLGGDFTGELFF. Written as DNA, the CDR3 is TGTGCCAGCAGTTTAGGCGGGGATTTTACCGGGGAGCTGTTTTTT.

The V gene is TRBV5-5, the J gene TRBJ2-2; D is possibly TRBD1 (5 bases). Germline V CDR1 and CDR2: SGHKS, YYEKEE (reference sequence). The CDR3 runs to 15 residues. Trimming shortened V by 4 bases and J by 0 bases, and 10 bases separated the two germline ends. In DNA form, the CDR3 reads TGTGCCAGCAGCCCACAGGTCACGAACACCGGGGAGCTGTTTTTT. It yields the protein CASSPQVTNTGELFF.

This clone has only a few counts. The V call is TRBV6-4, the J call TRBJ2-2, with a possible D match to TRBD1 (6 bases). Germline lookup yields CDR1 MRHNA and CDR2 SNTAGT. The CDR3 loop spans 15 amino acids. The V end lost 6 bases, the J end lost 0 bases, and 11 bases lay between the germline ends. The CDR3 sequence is CASSPDRTNTGELFF. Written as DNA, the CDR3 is TGTGCCAGCAGCCCCGACAGGACGAACACCGGGGAGCTGTTTTTT.

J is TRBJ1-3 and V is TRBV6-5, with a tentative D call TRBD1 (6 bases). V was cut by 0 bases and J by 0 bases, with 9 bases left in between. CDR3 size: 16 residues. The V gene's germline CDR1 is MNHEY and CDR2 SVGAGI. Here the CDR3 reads CASSYSGQISGNTIYF. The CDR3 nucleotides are TGTGCCAGCAGTTACTCGGGACAAATCTCTGGAAACACCATATATTTT.

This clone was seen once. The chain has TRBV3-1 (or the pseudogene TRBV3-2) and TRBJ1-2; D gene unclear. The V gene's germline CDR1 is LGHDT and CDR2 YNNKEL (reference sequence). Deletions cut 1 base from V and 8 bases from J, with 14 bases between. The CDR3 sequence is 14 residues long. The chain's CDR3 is CASSQVPGPEGYTF. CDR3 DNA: TGTGCCAGCAGCCAAGTGCCTGGGCCTGAGGGCTACACCTTC.

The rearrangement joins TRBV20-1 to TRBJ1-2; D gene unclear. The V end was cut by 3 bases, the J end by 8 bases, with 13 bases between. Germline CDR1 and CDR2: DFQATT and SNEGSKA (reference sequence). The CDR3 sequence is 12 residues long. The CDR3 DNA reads TGCAGTGCTAGTACGACACTAGGAGGCTACACCTTC. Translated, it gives CSASTTLGGYTF.

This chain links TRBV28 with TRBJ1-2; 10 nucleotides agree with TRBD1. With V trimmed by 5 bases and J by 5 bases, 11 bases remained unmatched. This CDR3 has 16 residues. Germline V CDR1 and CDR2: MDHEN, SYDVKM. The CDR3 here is CASSAPGQGPPYGYTF. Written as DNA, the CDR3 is TGTGCCAGCAGTGCACCGGGACAGGGGCCTCCTTATGGCTACACCTTC.

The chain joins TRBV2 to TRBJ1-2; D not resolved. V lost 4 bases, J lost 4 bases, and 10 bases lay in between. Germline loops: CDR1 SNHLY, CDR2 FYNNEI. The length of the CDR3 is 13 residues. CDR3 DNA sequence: TGTGCCAGCAGTGTTTCCCCCGTCTATGGCTACACCTTC. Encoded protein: CASSVSPVYGYTF.

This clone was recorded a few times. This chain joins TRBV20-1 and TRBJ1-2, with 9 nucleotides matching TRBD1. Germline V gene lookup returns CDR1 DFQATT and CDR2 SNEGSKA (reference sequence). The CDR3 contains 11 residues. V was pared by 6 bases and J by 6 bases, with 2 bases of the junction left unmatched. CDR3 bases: TGCAGTGCCGACAGGGGGGATGGCTACACCTTC. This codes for CSADRGDGYTF.

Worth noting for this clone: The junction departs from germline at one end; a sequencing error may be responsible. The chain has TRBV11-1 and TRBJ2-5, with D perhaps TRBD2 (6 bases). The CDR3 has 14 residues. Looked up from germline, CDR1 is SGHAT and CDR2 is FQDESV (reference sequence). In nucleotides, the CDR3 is TGTGCCAGCAGCATAGCGAGGGGAGGCGAGACCCAGTACTTC. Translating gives CASSIARGGETQYF.

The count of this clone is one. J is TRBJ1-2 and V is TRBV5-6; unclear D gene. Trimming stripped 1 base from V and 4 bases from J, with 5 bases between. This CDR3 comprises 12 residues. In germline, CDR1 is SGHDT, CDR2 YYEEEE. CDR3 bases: TGTGCCAGCAGCTTGACGGGCTATGGCTACACCTTC. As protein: CASSLTGYGYTF.

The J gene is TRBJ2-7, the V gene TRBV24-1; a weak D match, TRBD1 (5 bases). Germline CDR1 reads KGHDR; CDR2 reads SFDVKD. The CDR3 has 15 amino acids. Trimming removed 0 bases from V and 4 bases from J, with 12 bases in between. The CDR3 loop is CATSDLNAGSYEQYV. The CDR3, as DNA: TGTGCCACCAGTGATTTGAATGCAGGGTCGTACGAGCAGTACGTC.

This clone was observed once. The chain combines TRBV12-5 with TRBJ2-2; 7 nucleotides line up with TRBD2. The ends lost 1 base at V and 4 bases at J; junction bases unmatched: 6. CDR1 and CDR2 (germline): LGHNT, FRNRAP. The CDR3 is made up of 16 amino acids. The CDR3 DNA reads TGTGCTAGTGGTTTGGGACTAGCCGGGGGCACCGGGGAGCTGTTTTTT. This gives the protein CASGLGLAGGTGELFF.

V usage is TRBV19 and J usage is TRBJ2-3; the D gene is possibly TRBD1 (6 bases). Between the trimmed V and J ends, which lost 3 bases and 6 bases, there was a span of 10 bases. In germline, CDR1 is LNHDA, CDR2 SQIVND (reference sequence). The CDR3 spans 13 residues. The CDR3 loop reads CASSIERGDTQYF. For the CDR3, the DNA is TGTGCCAGTAGTATTGAGAGGGGGGATACGCAGTATTTT. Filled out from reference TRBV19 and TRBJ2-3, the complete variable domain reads DGGITQSPKYLFRKEGQNVTLSCEQNLNHDAMYWYRQDPGQGLRLIYYSQIVNDFQKGDIAEGYSVSREKKESFPLTVTSAQKNPTAFYLCASSIERGDTQYFGPGTRLTVL.

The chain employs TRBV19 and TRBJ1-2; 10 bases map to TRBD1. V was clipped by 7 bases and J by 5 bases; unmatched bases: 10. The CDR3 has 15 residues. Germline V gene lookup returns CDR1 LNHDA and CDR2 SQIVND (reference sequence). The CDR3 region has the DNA TGTGCCAGTACCCAGAAGTGGGGACAGGGGTATGGCTACACCTTC. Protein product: CASTQKWGQGYGYTF.

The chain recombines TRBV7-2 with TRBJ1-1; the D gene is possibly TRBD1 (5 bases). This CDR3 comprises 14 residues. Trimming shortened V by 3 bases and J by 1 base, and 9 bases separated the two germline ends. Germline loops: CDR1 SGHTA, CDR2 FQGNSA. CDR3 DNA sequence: TGTGCCAGCAGCTTCCAAAGGGGGAACACTGAAGCTTTCTTT. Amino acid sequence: CASSFQRGNTEAFF. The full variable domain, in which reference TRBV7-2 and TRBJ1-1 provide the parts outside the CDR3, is GAGVSQSPSNKVTEKGKDVELRCDPISGHTALYWYRQSLGQGLEFLIYFQGNSAPDKSGLPSDRFSAERTGGSVSTLTIQRTQQEDSAVYLCASSFQRGNTEAFFGQGTRLTVV.

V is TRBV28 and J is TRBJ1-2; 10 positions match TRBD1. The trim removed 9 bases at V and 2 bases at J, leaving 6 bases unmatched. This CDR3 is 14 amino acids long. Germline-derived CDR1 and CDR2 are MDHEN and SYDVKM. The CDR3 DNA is TGTGCCAGTAATTCGGGACAGGGGAACTATGGCTACACCTTC. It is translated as CASNSGQGNYGYTF.